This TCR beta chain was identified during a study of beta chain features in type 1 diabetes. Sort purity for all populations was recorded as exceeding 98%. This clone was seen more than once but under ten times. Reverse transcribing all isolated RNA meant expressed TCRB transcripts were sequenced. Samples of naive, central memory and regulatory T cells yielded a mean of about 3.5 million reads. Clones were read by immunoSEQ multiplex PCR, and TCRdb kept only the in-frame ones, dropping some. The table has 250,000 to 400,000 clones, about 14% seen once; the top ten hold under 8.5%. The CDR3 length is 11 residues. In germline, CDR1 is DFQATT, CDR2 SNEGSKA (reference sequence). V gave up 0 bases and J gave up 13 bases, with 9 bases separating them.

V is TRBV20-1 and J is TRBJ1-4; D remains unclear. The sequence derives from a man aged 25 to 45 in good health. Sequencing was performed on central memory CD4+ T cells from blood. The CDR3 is CSAREGRTLFF. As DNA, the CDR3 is TGCAGTGCTAGAGAGGGCAGGACACTGTTTTTT.